These 10 T cell receptor beta chains were all obtained from the same sample, sequenced in a study of shared clonotypes between healthy human individuals. Using immunoSEQ multiplex PCR, the repertoire was profiled, and TCRdb retains in-frame clones only, with some absent. The table shows about 2.1 million clones, with just over 90% occurring only once. Cells designated naive CD8 were CD45RO-negative and were positively selected for CCR7, with terminally differentiated effector memory CD45RA+ cells excluded. Sequencing was carried out using naive CD8+ T cells from PBMCs. These TCRs come from a young man in good health. Some clones in this sample may be carry-over from other donors' samples.

The chain uses TRBV4-2 and TRBJ2-3; a possible D gene is TRBD1 (5 bases). Germline V gene data show CDR1 as LGHNA and CDR2 as YNFKEQ. There are 16 residues in the CDR3. Trimming removed 4 bases from V and 4 bases from J, with 18 bases in between. The CDR3 DNA reads TGTGCCAGCAGCCTTATGGACACAATCGTCGCAGATACGCAGTATTTT. This codes for CASSLMDTIVADTQYF.

This chain connects TRBV5-6 to TRBJ2-7; TRBD1 agrees at 10 bases. Per the germline V gene, CDR1 is SGHDT and CDR2 is YYEEEE. The ends lost 4 bases at V and 3 bases at J; junction bases unmatched: 7. The CDR3 loop spans 15 amino acids. The CDR3 loop reads CASSAWTGGDYEQYF. The DNA of the CDR3 is TGTGCCAGCAGCGCATGGACAGGGGGGGACTACGAGCAGTACTTC.

CDR3 residues: CASFPRDSLREQFF. The CDR3 bases are TGTGCCAGTTTTCCCCGGGACAGTCTCCGCGAGCAGTTCTTC. The genes are TRBV6-5 and TRBJ2-1, with 7 bases matching TRBD1. The trim removed 9 bases at V and 10 bases at J, leaving 15 bases unmatched. Germline V gives CDR1 MNHEY, CDR2 SVGAGI. CDR3 length: 14 amino acids.

The rearrangement joins TRBV11-2 to TRBJ2-1, with 7 bases identical to TRBD2. Germline assignment: CDR1 SGHAT and CDR2 FQNNGV. V shed 5 bases, J shed 9 bases, and the junction held 7 bases outside the gene matches. The CDR3 runs 13 residues. The CDR3 DNA is TGTGCCAGCAGCCTACTAGCGCTCGCTGAGCAGTTCTTC. Translating it yields CASSLLALAEQFF.

The J gene is TRBJ2-1, the V gene TRBV9; 11 bases line up with TRBD2. V gave up 0 bases and J gave up 3 bases; unmatched junction bases: 2. The CDR3 sequence is 16 residues long. Per the germline V gene, CDR1 is SGDLS and CDR2 is YYNGEE. CDR3 in DNA: TGTGCCAGCAGCGTAGTACTAGCGGGAGACTACAATGAGCAGTTCTTC. It translates to CASSVVLAGDYNEQFF.

The V and J genes are TRBV27 and TRBJ1-1; D gene uncertain. This CDR3 contains 10 residues. CDR1 MNHEY and CDR2 SMNVEV come from the germline V gene (reference sequence). The V end lost 8 bases, the J end lost 5 bases, and 6 bases lay between the germline ends. The CDR3 is CASGLTEAFF. The DNA for the CDR3 is TGTGCCAGCGGCCTTACTGAAGCTTTCTTT.

This chain uses TRBV7-3 with TRBJ2-1; TRBD2 might be the D (5 bases). V lost 2 bases and J 6 bases, leaving 11 bases between the germline ends. The CDR3 is made up of 14 amino acids. Per germline, CDR1 SGHTA and CDR2 FQGTGA. The CDR3: CASSLVGAVNEQFF. The CDR3 bases are TGTGCCAGCAGCTTAGTGGGAGCGGTCAATGAGCAGTTCTTC.

The J gene is TRBJ1-1, the V gene TRBV6-4, with D maybe TRBD1 (5 bases). The CDR3 consists of 15 residues. Germline CDR1 is MRHNA and CDR2 is SNTAGT. V lost 0 bases to trimming and J lost 2 bases, with 10 bases between them. The CDR3 sequence: CASSDSGDSNTEAFF. CDR3 coding DNA: TGTGCCAGCAGTGACTCCGGAGACAGCAACACTGAAGCTTTCTTT.

This chain joins TRBV28 and TRBJ1-4; D gene uncertain. V was trimmed by 5 bases and J by 12 bases, leaving 19 bases between them. This CDR3 spans 14 amino acids. Per the germline V gene, CDR1 is MDHEN and CDR2 is SYDVKM. CDR3 DNA: TGTGCCAGCAGTCCCCAGAACGCAAGGAGGCAACTGTTTTTT. This sequence encodes CASSPQNARRQLFF.

The genes are TRBV27 and TRBJ2-1, with a possible D match to TRBD1 (6 bases). Germline lookup yields CDR1 MNHEY and CDR2 SMNVEV (reference sequence). Deletions cut 3 bases from V and 7 bases from J, with 16 bases between. This CDR3 has 15 amino acids. The DNA of the CDR3 is TGTGCCAGCAGTTTTAACGGCAGGGGTAGGAATGAGCAGTTCTTC. The encoded protein is CASSFNGRGRNEQFF.